The rows below give T cell receptor beta chains drawn from one sample of a study of blood T cell repertoires in COVID-19. Libraries were prepared by immunoSEQ multiplex PCR; TCRdb keeps only in-frame clonotypes and omits some of them. Counted here are around 130,000 clones, roughly 90% occurring once; the ten biggest clones make up roughly 18%. Sequences were obtained from peripheral blood. The receptors come from a man aged 45-65 years with active or convalescent COVID-19. Both conserved end residues are part of each CDR3. A D gene is named only where the DNA matches it firmly. Not every row has a clone size; where given, it reads once, few, many or a size class.

abundance: -
v_gene: TRBV30
j_gene: TRBJ1-2
d_gene: -
CDR3nt: TGTGCCTGGAGGGGCCCGGGGAGGTATGGCTACACCTTC
CDR3aa: CAWRGPGRYGYTF

abundance: -
v_gene: TRBV29-1
j_gene: TRBJ2-7
d_gene: -
CDR3nt: TGCAGTCTTACAGGGTTCCGAAGCTCCTACGAGCAGTACTTC
CDR3aa: CSLTGFRSSYEQYF

abundance: -
v_gene: TRBV5-1
j_gene: TRBJ2-7
d_gene: -
CDR3nt: TGCGCCAGCAGCATCGACTCAGGGCTGATTTCCTACGAGCAGTACTTC
CDR3aa: CASSIDSGLISYEQYF

abundance: once
v_gene: TRBV7-2
j_gene: TRBJ2-1
d_gene: TRBD2
CDR3nt: TGTGCCAGCAGCATGTATGATCCGGGACTAGCGGGGGGGCATGAGCAGTTCTTC
CDR3aa: CASSMYDPGLAGGHEQFF

abundance: -
v_gene: TRBV6-6
j_gene: TRBJ1-1
d_gene: -
CDR3nt: TGTGCCAGCAGTTACTCACGGGGGACTGAAGCTTTCTTT
CDR3aa: CASSYSRGTEAFF

abundance: -
v_gene: TRBV19
j_gene: TRBJ2-7
d_gene: -
CDR3nt: TGTGCCAGTAGAGGCAAAGCAGGGGCGTTTTACGAGCAGTACTTC
CDR3aa: CASRGKAGAFYEQYF

abundance: few
v_gene: TRBV4-2
j_gene: TRBJ2-7
d_gene: TRBD2
CDR3nt: TGTGCCAGCAGCAAAAGATATGCGGGAGAAGCTTACGAGCAGTACTTC
CDR3aa: CASSKRYAGEAYEQYF

abundance: -
v_gene: TRBV6-5
j_gene: TRBJ1-6
d_gene: TRBD1
CDR3nt: TGTGCCAGCAGTCGGGACAGGGGTGATTCACCCCTCCACTTT
CDR3aa: CASSRDRGDSPLHF

abundance: -
v_gene: TRBV7-2
j_gene: TRBJ1-6
d_gene: TRBD1
CDR3nt: TGTGCCAGCAGCTTAAGATCAGGGGGCAATTCACCCCTCCACTTT
CDR3aa: CASSLRSGGNSPLHF

abundance: -
v_gene: TRBV4-1
j_gene: TRBJ2-3
d_gene: -
CDR3nt: TGCGCCAGCAGCCAAGGAACGGGCACAGATACGCAGTATTTT
CDR3aa: CASSQGTGTDTQYF

abundance: -
v_gene: TRBV5-1
j_gene: TRBJ1-6
d_gene: -
CDR3nt: TGCGCCAGCAGCTTGGGTCTAAATAATTCACCCCTCCACTTT
CDR3aa: CASSLGLNNSPLHF

abundance: -
v_gene: TRBV5-1
j_gene: TRBJ1-1
d_gene: -
CDR3nt: TGCGCCAGCAGCTTGGGACAGGAAAACACTGAAGCTTTCTTT
CDR3aa: CASSLGQENTEAFF

abundance: -
v_gene: TRBV19
j_gene: TRBJ1-6
d_gene: -
CDR3nt: TGTGCCAGTAGTATCGGAGGAGATTCACCCCTCCACTTT
CDR3aa: CASSIGGDSPLHF

abundance: -
v_gene: TRBV7-9
j_gene: TRBJ2-1
d_gene: -
CDR3nt: TGTGCCAGCAGCTTAACAGACGTGCAGTTCTTC
CDR3aa: CASSLTDVQFF

abundance: -
v_gene: TRBV20-1
j_gene: TRBJ1-1
d_gene: TRBD1
CDR3nt: TGCAGTGCAGAAGGACAGGGAAAAGCTTTCTTT
CDR3aa: CSAEGQGKAFF

abundance: -
v_gene: TRBV14
j_gene: TRBJ2-1
d_gene: -
CDR3nt: TGTGCCAGCAGCCAAGATCTAGATGAGCAGTTCTTC
CDR3aa: CASSQDLDEQFF

abundance: -
v_gene: TRBV6-2/TRBV6-3
j_gene: TRBJ1-2
d_gene: -
CDR3nt: TGTGCCAGCAGTTACTCCGCAGGAAACTATGGCTACACCTTC
CDR3aa: CASSYSAGNYGYTF

abundance: -
v_gene: TRBV5-4
j_gene: TRBJ2-1
d_gene: TRBD1
CDR3nt: TGTGCCACCGGGACAGGGGTCTACAATGAGCAGTTCTTC
CDR3aa: CATGTGVYNEQFF

abundance: few
v_gene: TRBV4-3
j_gene: TRBJ2-5
d_gene: TRBD2
CDR3nt: TGCGCCAGCAGCCTAAGCGGGGGAGGAGGAGAGACCCAGTACTTC
CDR3aa: CASSLSGGGGETQYF

abundance: -
v_gene: TRBV3-1/TRBV3-2
j_gene: TRBJ2-1
d_gene: -
CDR3nt: TGTGCCAGCAGCCTCTTGAGGGGGGGGTACAATGAGCAGTTCTTC
CDR3aa: CASSLLRGGYNEQFF

abundance: -
v_gene: TRBV24-1
j_gene: TRBJ2-3
d_gene: TRBD1
CDR3nt: TGTGCCACCAGTGAAAGACAGGGCCGAGATACGCAGTATTTT
CDR3aa: CATSERQGRDTQYF

abundance: -
v_gene: TRBV2
j_gene: TRBJ2-1
d_gene: -
CDR3nt: TGTGCCAGCAGTGAATTGGTGAGGGACAATGAGCAGTTCTTC
CDR3aa: CASSELVRDNEQFF

abundance: -
v_gene: TRBV14
j_gene: TRBJ2-7
d_gene: TRBD1
CDR3nt: TGTGCCAGCAGCCACCCAGGGGGATGGGGCGAGCAGTACTTC
CDR3aa: CASSHPGGWGEQYF

abundance: -
v_gene: TRBV4-1
j_gene: TRBJ2-7
d_gene: -
CDR3nt: TGCGCCAGCAGCCAAGTGGGCAGGCCGACCTACGAGCAGTACTTC
CDR3aa: CASSQVGRPTYEQYF

abundance: -
v_gene: TRBV7-6
j_gene: TRBJ1-3
d_gene: TRBD1
CDR3nt: TGTGCCAGCAGCTCCGGACAGGGGGACTCTGGAAACACCATATATTTT
CDR3aa: CASSSGQGDSGNTIYF

abundance: -
v_gene: TRBV4-1
j_gene: TRBJ1-6
d_gene: -
CDR3nt: TGCGCCAGCAGCCAAGATCTTTCAGGGGCTCCTAATTCACCCCTCCACTTT
CDR3aa: CASSQDLSGAPNSPLHF

abundance: -
v_gene: TRBV3-1/TRBV3-2
j_gene: TRBJ2-5
d_gene: TRBD1
CDR3nt: TGTGCCAGCAGCCAAGATCTTGTAGGGGGCAAGGTAAGGAGGATGGAGACCCAGTACTTC
CDR3aa: CASSQDLVGGKVRRMETQYF

abundance: -
v_gene: TRBV19
j_gene: TRBJ1-5
d_gene: TRBD1
CDR3nt: TGTGCCAGTAGTATAGCCTCCTGGACAGGGAGCAATCAGCCCCAGCATTTT
CDR3aa: CASSIASWTGSNQPQHF